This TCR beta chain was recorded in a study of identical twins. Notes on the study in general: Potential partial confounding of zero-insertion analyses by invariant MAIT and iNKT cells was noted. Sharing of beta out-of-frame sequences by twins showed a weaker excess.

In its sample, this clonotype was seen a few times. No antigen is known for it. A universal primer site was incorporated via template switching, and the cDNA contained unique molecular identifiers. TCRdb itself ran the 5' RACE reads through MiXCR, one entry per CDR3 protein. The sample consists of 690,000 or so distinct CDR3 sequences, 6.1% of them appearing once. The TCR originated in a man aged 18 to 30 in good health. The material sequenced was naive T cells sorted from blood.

CDR3 DNA: TGTGCCACACGGGACTCTCTTTCACCTTCCTCCTACAATGAGCAGTTCTTC. Its protein product is CATRDSLSPSSYNEQFF. This chain uses TRBV15 with TRBJ2-1, with D perhaps matching TRBD2 (6 bases). Germline CDR1 and CDR2: LNHNV and YYDKDF (reference sequence). V was shortened by 9 bases and J by 0 bases, with 21 bases between the two germline ends. The CDR3 spans 17 residues.